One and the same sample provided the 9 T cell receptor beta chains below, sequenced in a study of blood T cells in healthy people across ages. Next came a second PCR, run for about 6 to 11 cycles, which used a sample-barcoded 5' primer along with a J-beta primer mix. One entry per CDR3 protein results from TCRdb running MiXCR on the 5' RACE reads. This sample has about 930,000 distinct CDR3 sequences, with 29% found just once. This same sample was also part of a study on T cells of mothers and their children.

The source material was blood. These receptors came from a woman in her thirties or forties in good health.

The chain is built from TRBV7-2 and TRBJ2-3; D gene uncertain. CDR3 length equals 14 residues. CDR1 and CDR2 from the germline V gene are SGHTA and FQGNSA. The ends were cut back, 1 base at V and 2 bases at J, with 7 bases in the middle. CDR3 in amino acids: CASSLGAYTDTQYF. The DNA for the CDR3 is TGTGCCAGCAGCTTAGGAGCTTACACAGATACGCAGTATTTT.

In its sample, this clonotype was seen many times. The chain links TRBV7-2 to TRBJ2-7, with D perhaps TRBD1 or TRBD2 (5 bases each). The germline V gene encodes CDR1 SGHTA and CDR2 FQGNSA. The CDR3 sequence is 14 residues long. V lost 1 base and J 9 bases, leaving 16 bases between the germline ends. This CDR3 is CASSLDGTSKGQYF. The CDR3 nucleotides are TGTGCCAGCAGCTTAGACGGGACCTCTAAGGGGCAGTACTTC.

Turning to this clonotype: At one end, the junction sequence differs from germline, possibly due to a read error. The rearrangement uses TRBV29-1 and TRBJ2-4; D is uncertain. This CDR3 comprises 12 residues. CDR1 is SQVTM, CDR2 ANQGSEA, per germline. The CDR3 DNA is TGCAGCGTTGGGACGACCAAGAACATTCAGTACTTC. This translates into CSVGTTKNIQYF.

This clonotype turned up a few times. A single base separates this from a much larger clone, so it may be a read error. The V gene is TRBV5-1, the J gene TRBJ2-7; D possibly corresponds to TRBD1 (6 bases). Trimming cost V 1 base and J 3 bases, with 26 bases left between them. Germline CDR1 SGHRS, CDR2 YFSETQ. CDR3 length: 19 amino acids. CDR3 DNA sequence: TGCGCCAGCAGCTTGACGACGAGCCTCCTCCGGGACAAAGACTACGAGCAGTACTTC. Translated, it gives CASSLTTSLLRDKDYEQYF.

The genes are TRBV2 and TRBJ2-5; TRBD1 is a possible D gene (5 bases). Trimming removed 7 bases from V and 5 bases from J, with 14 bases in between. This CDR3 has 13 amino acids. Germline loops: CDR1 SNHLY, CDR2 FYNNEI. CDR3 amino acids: CASTGQFSETQYF. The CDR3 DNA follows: TGTGCCAGCACCGGACAATTTTCGGAGACCCAGTACTTC.

The CDR3 bases are TGTGCCAGCAGTTGCCGGGACAGGGACCCCTACGAGCAGTACTTC. Its protein product is CASSCRDRDPYEQYF. The chain links TRBV28 to TRBJ2-7; 9 bases fit TRBD1. This CDR3 region has 15 residues. The ends lost 4 bases at V and 2 bases at J; junction bases unmatched: 6. The germline CDR1 and CDR2 sequences are MDHEN and SYDVKM.

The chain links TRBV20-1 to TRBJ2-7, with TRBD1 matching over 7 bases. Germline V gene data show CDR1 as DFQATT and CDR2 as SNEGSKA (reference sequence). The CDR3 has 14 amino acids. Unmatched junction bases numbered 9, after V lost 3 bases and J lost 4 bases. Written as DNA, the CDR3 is TGCAGTGCTAGGGGGGTGACAGGGATTTACGAGCAGTACTTC. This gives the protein CSARGVTGIYEQYF.

This chain's CDR3 is CASRKNTCSYEQYF. CDR3 in DNA: TGTGCCAGCCGTAAGAACACTTGCTCCTACGAGCAGTACTTC. V is TRBV28 and J is TRBJ2-7; D gene uncertain. V lost 8 bases and J 0 bases, leaving 14 bases between the germline ends. This CDR3 has 14 amino acids. Germline CDR1 MDHEN, CDR2 SYDVKM.

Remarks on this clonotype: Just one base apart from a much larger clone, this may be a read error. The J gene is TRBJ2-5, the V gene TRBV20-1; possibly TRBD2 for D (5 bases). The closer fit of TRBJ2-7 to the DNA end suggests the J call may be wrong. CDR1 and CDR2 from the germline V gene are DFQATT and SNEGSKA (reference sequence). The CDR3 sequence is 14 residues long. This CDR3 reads CGARGPYKGNEQYF. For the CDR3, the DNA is TGCGGTGCTAGAGGGCCATACAAGGGAAACGAGCAGTACTTC.